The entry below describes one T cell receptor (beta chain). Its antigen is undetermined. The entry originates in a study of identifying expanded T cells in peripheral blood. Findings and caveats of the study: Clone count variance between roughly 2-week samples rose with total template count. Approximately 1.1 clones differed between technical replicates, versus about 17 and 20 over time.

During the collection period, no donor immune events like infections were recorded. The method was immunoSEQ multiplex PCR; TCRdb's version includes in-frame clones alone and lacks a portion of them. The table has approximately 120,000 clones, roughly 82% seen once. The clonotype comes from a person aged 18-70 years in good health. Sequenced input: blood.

This CDR3 reads CASSFTDTQYF. The CDR3 nucleotides read TGTGCCAGCAGCTTCACAGATACGCAGTATTTT. The chain couples TRBV5-6 to TRBJ2-3; D is unclear. CDR1 and CDR2 from the germline V gene are SGHDT and YYEEEE. This CDR3 region has 11 residues. Deletions cut 2 bases from V and 2 bases from J, with 0 bases between.